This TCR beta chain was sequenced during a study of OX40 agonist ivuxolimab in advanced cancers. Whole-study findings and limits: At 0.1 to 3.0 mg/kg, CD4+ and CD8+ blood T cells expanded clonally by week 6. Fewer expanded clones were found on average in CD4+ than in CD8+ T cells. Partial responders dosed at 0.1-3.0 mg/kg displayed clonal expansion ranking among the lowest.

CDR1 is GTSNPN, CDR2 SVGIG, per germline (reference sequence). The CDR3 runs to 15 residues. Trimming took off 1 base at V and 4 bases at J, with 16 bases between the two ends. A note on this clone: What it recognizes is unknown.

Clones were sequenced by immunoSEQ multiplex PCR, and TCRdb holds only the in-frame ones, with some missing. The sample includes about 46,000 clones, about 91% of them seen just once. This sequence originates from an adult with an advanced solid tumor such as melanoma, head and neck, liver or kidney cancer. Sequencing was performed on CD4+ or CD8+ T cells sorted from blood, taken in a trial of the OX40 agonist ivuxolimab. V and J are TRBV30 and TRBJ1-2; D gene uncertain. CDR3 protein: CAWSDRVSLIYGYTF. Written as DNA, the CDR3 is TGTGCCTGGAGTGACAGAGTTAGTCTGATCTATGGCTACACCTTC.